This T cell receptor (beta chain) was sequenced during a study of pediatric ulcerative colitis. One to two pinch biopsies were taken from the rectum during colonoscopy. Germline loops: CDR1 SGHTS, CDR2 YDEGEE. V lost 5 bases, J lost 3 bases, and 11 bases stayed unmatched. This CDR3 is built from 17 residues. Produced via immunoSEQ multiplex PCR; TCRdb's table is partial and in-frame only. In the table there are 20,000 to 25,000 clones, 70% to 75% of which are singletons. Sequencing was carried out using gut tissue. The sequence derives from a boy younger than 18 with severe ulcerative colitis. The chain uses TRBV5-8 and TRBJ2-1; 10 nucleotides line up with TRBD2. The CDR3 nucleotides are TGTGCCAGCAGTCCTGAACCTAGCGGGAGTCTCTACAATGAGCAGTTCTTC. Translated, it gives CASSPEPSGSLYNEQFF.